Below are 20 T cell receptor beta chains sequenced from a single sample in a study of T-cell memory formation after mild COVID-19. Each CDR3 protein gets one entry after TCRdb re-called the 5' RACE reads with MiXCR. The sample holds hundreds of thousands of distinct CDR3 sequences, around 30% seen once. Sequenced: PBMCs or a T cell subset sorted from them (not recorded which). Receptors originate from an adult woman who had mild COVID-19 (a few samples of this study predate the infection). Cell type and time point are not known.

This clonotype appeared a few times. This chain links TRBV11-3 with TRBJ2-1, with 14 positions matching TRBD2. The CDR3 extends over 14 amino acids. The junction had 4 bases not matched to a gene; V was cut back by 5 bases and J by 10 bases. Looked up from germline, CDR1 is SGHNT and CDR2 is YENEEA. The CDR3 region is CASSGTSGSIEQFF. The CDR3 DNA reads as TGTGCCAGCAGCGGGACTAGCGGGAGTATAGAGCAGTTCTTC. Filled out from reference TRBV11-3 and TRBJ2-1, the complete variable domain reads EAGVVQSPRYKIIEKKQPVAFWCNPISGHNTLYWYLQNLGQGPELLIRYENEEAVDDSQLPKDRFSAERLKGVDSTLKIQPAELGDSAVYLCASSGTSGSIEQFFGPGTRLTVL.

The sample holds a few counts of this clonotype. J is TRBJ1-1 and V is TRBV5-1, with TRBD1 identical over 7 bases. There are 15 residues in the CDR3. Germline V lookup: CDR1 SGHRS, CDR2 YFSETQ. J was trimmed by 2 bases and V by 3 bases; bases with no gene match: 7. CDR3 nucleotides: TGCGCCAGCAGCTACGGGACAGAGACTAACACTGAAGCTTTCTTT. As protein: CASSYGTETNTEAFF.

There are a few counts of this clonotype. J is TRBJ2-3 and V is TRBV4-1, with 10 bases matching TRBD2. The germline V gene has CDR1 MGHRA and CDR2 YSYEKL. Unmatched junction bases numbered 8, after V lost 4 bases and J lost 1 base. This CDR3 region has 17 residues. The CDR3, as DNA: TGCGCCAGCAGCCCCGGTTCGCTAGCGGGGGGCACAGATACGCAGTATTTT. Protein product: CASSPGSLAGGTDTQYF.

This clonotype turned up a few times. The genes are TRBV2 and TRBJ2-4, with a weak D call TRBD1 (5 bases). CDR1 is SNHLY and CDR2 is FYNNEI in the germline V gene. The V gene lost 2 bases and the J gene lost 1 base, with 12 bases spanning the gap. The CDR3 has 16 amino acids. Here the CDR3 DNA reads TGTGCCAGCAGTGAACAGGGTGTAGAGGCCAAAAACATTCAGTACTTC. Translated, it gives CASSEQGVEAKNIQYF.

The chain is built from TRBV28 and TRBJ1-5, with TRBD1 matching 8 bases. There are 13 residues in the CDR3. V was clipped by 8 bases and J by 2 bases; unmatched bases: 2. CDR1 MDHEN and CDR2 SYDVKM come from the germline V gene. The CDR3, as DNA: TGTGCCAGCTGGGGACAGGGCAATCAGCCCCAGCATTTT. Protein sequence: CASWGQGNQPQHF.

The sample holds a few counts of this clonotype. The chain employs TRBV24-1 and TRBJ2-5; either TRBD1 or TRBD2 may supply D (5 bases each). Deletions cut 3 bases from V and 2 bases from J, with 12 bases between. Germline V gene lookup returns CDR1 KGHDR and CDR2 SFDVKD. The CDR3 consists of 15 residues. The CDR3 here is CATSDRGAAQETQYF. The CDR3 region has the DNA TGTGCCACCAGTGATAGAGGGGCCGCTCAAGAGACCCAGTACTTC.

V gene TRBV11-2 combines with J gene TRBJ2-7; 10 bases align to TRBD2. The ends lost 1 base at V and 4 bases at J; junction bases unmatched: 10. CDR1 is SGHAT, CDR2 FQNNGV, per germline. This CDR3 contains 17 residues. The CDR3 protein is CASSLVRRSGRGYEQYF. The CDR3 nucleotides are TGTGCCAGCAGCTTAGTCCGACGAAGCGGGAGGGGATACGAGCAGTACTTC.

The rearrangement uses TRBV5-4 and TRBJ2-1; 12 bases match TRBD1. The CDR3 contains 18 residues. The junction had 17 bases not matched to a gene; V was cut back by 5 bases and J by 8 bases. CDR1 is SGHNT and CDR2 is YYREEE in the germline V gene (reference sequence). The CDR3 here is CASRAGTGGLGGFDEQFF. The CDR3 nucleotides are TGTGCCAGCAGAGCCGGGACAGGGGGCCTGGGAGGTTTCGATGAGCAGTTCTTC. Complete variable domain (other parts from reference TRBV5-4 and TRBJ2-1): ETGVTQSPTHLIKTRGQQVTLRCSSQSGHNTVSWYQQALGQGPQFIFQYYREEENGRGNFPPRFSGLQFPNYSSELNVNALELDDSALYLCASRAGTGGLGGFDEQFFGPGTRLTVL.

The chain links TRBV20-1 to TRBJ2-1; 7 nucleotides line up with TRBD1. V was pared by 2 bases and J by 8 bases, with 9 bases of the junction left unmatched. Germline CDR1 reads DFQATT; CDR2 reads SNEGSKA (reference sequence). The CDR3 extends over 14 amino acids. In DNA, the CDR3 is TGCAGTGCTAGAACCCCAGGGGGAATTTATGAGCAGTTCTTC. Translation gives CSARTPGGIYEQFF.

This clonotype was detected a few times. This chain connects TRBV9 to TRBJ2-7, with TRBD1 as a possible D gene (5 bases). CDR3 size: 15 residues. Germline V gene data show CDR1 as SGDLS and CDR2 as YYNGEE. V gave up 0 bases and J gave up 4 bases, with 14 bases separating them. The CDR3: CASSVGGSSIYEQYF. The CDR3 DNA follows: TGTGCCAGCAGCGTAGGGGGCTCGTCCATTTACGAGCAGTACTTC.

The chain recombines TRBV6-5 with TRBJ1-4, with TRBD1 matching 7 bases. The CDR3 sequence is 16 residues long. Germline CDR1 is MNHEY and CDR2 is SVGAGI. Losses at the gene ends were 1 base for V and 4 bases for J; bases not matched to a gene: 6. CDR3 sequence (DNA): TGTGCCAGCAGTTACTTTCAGGGACAGAGTAATGAAAAACTGTTTTTT. This encodes CASSYFQGQSNEKLFF.

This chain links TRBV5-1 with TRBJ2-2; 13 positions agree with TRBD2. The CDR3 has 14 residues. CDR1 and CDR2 from the germline V gene are SGHRS and YFSETQ. Trimming cost V 4 bases and J 13 bases; bases outside gene matches: 7. The DNA of the CDR3 is TGCGCCAGCAGCCAGACTAGCGGGAGGTTTGCGCTGTTTTTT. Residues: CASSQTSGRFALFF.

J is TRBJ2-5 and V is TRBV7-2; 7 bases match TRBD2. The CDR3 has 16 amino acids. The V segment lost 4 bases and the J segment 3 bases; nucleotides outside the gene matches: 11. CDR1 and CDR2 (germline): SGHTA, FQGNSA. CDR3 nucleotide sequence: TGTGCCAGCAGCTCTCCCTCCGGGGGAGGGAAAGAGACCCAGTACTTC. Protein sequence: CASSSPSGGGKETQYF.

This clonotype was seen more than once but under ten times. The rearrangement links TRBV7-2 to TRBJ1-6, with 7 nucleotides matching TRBD1. Germline trimming cut 5 bases from V and 9 bases from J; bases unmatched to any gene: 4. The germline gives CDR1 SGHTA, CDR2 FQGNSA. CDR3 length: 13 amino acids. DNA for the CDR3: TGTGCCAGCAGCCAGGGACAGACTTCACCCCTCCACTTT. Encoded protein: CASSQGQTSPLHF.

This sequence joins TRBV6-5 and TRBJ1-1; D is possibly TRBD1 (6 bases). The germline V and J ends were trimmed by 0 bases and 3 bases, with 11 bases remaining between them. From germline, CDR1 is MNHEY and CDR2 SVGAGI. The CDR3 has 15 residues. The CDR3 loop reads CASSYSGTRDTEAFF. In DNA form, the CDR3 reads TGTGCCAGCAGTTACTCCGGGACAAGGGACACTGAAGCTTTCTTT.

The CDR3 region is CASVPPGSTGSEQYF. The CDR3 DNA follows: TGTGCCAGCGTTCCTCCAGGATCAACCGGGTCCGAGCAGTACTTC. The chain combines TRBV6-5 with TRBJ2-7; D gene uncertain. CDR1 is MNHEY, CDR2 SVGAGI, per germline. The CDR3 runs 15 residues. V lost 8 bases, J lost 6 bases, and 23 bases lay in between.

V and J are TRBV28 and TRBJ2-3; 13 nucleotides align to TRBD2. The germline CDR1 and CDR2 sequences are MDHEN and SYDVKM. After removal of 8 bases from V and 3 bases from J, the junction contained 14 bases not matched to a gene. The CDR3 totals 18 residues. The CDR3 sequence: CASRSLYGLAGETDTQYF. The CDR3 nucleotides are TGTGCCAGCCGTTCCCTTTACGGACTAGCGGGAGAGACAGATACGCAGTATTTT. Based on the CDR3 plus reference TRBV28 and TRBJ2-3, the full variable domain is DVKVTQSSRYLVKRTGEKVFLECVQDMDHENMFWYRQDPGLGLRLIYFSYDVKMKEKGDIPEGYSVSREKKERFSLILESASTNQTSMYLCASRSLYGLAGETDTQYFGPGTRLTVL.

The genes are TRBV9 and TRBJ2-2; no clear D gene. Between the trimmed V and J ends, which lost 0 bases and 7 bases, there was a span of 10 bases. Germline V gene lookup returns CDR1 SGDLS and CDR2 YYNGEE. The CDR3 spans 14 residues. The CDR3 region is CASSVVRDFGELFF. In nucleotides, the CDR3 is TGTGCCAGCAGCGTAGTTAGAGATTTCGGGGAGCTGTTTTTT.

This clonotype appeared a few times. The rearrangement uses TRBV4-2 and TRBJ2-2; D is possibly TRBD1 or TRBD2 (5 bases each). Germline V gene lookup returns CDR1 LGHNA and CDR2 YNFKEQ. With 2 bases removed from V and 0 bases from J, the gap between germline ends came to 10 bases. This CDR3 has 16 residues. CDR3 sequence: CASSQPGRANTGELFF. DNA of the CDR3: TGTGCCAGCAGCCAACCGGGACGCGCGAACACCGGGGAGCTGTTTTTT.

This clonotype was observed a few times. For the CDR3, the DNA is TGTGCCAGCAGCCCTGGGCACGGGGAGCTGTTTTTT. It translates to CASSPGHGELFF. The chain links TRBV5-5 to TRBJ2-2; D not resolved. V lost 4 bases, J lost 7 bases, and 8 bases lay in between. This CDR3 contains 12 residues. Germline V gene sequence: CDR1 SGHKS, CDR2 YYEKEE (reference sequence).